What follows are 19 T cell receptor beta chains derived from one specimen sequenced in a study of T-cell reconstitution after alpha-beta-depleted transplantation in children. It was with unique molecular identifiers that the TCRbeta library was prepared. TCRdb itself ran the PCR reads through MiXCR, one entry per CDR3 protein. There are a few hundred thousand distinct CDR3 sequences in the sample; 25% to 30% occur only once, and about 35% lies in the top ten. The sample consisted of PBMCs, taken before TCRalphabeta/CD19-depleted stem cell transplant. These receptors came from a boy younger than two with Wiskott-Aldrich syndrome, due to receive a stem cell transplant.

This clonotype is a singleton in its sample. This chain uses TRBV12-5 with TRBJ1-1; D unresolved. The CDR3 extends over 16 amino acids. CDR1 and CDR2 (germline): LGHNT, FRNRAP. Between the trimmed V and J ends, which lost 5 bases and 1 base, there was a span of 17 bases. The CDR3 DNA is TGTGCTAGTGGTCCCATCTCGCCAGTACGGAACACTGAAGCTTTCTTT. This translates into CASGPISPVRNTEAFF.

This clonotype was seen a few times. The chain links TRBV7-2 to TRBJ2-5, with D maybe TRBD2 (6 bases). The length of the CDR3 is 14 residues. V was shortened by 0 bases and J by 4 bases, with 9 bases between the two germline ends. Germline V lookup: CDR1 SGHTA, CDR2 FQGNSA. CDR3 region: CASSLARGSETQYF. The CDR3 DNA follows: TGTGCCAGCAGCTTAGCGCGGGGATCAGAGACCCAGTACTTC.

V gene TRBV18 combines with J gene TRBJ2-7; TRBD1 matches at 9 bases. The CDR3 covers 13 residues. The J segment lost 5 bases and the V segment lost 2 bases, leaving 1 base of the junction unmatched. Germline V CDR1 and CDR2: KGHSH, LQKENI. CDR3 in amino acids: CASSPRDRDEQYF. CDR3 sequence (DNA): TGTGCCAGCTCACCAAGGGACAGGGACGAGCAGTACTTC.

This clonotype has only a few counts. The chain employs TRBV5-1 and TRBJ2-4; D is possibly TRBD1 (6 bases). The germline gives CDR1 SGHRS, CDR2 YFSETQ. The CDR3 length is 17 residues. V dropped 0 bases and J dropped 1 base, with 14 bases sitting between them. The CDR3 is CASSLAMGALAKNIQYF. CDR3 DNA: TGCGCCAGCAGCTTGGCCATGGGGGCACTGGCCAAAAACATTCAGTACTTC.

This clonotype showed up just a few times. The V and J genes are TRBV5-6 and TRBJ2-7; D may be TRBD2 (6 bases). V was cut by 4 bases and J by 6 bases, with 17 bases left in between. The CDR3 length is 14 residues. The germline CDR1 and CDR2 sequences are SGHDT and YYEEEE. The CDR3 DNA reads TGTGCCAGCAGCCTGGCCGGGGGAGGTCGCGAGCAGTACTTC. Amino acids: CASSLAGGGREQYF.

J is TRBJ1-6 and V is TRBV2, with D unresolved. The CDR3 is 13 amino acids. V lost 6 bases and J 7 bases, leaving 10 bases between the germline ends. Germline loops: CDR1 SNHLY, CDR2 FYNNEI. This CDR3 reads CASRGAGNSPLHF. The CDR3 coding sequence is TGTGCCAGCAGGGGCGCGGGGAATTCACCCCTCCACTTT.

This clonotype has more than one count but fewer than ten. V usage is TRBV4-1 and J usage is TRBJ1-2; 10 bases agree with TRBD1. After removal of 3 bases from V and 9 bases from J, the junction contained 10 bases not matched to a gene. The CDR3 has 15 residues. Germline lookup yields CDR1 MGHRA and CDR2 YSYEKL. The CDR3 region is CASSQVPGTGVRYTF. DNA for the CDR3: TGCGCCAGCAGCCAGGTGCCCGGGACAGGGGTCCGCTACACCTTC.

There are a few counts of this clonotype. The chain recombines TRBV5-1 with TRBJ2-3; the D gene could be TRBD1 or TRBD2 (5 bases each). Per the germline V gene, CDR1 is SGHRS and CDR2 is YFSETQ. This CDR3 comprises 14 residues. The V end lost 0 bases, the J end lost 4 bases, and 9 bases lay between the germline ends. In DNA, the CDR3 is TGCGCCAGCAGCTTGGATTCGGGGCCAGATACGCAGTATTTT. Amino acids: CASSLDSGPDTQYF.

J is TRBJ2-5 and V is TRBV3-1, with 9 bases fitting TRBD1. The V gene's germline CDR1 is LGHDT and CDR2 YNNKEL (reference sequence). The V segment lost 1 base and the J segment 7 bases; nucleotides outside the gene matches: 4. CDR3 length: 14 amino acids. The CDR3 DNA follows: TGTGCCAGCAGCCAAGGGACAGGGGATGGGACCCAGTACTTC. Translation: CASSQGTGDGTQYF.

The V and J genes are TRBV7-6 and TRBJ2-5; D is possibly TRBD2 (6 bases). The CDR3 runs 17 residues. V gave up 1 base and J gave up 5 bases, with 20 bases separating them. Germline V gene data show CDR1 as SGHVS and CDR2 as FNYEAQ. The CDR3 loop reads CASSLGSIAALQETQYF. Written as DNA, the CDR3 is TGTGCCAGCAGCTTAGGTAGTATAGCGGCCCTTCAGGAGACCCAGTACTTC. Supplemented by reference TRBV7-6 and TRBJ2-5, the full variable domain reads GAGVSQSPRYKVTKRGQDVALRCDPISGHVSLYWYRQALGQGPEFLTYFNYEAQQDKSGLPNDRFSAERPEGSISTLTIQRTEQRDSAMYRCASSLGSIAALQETQYFGPGTRLLVL.

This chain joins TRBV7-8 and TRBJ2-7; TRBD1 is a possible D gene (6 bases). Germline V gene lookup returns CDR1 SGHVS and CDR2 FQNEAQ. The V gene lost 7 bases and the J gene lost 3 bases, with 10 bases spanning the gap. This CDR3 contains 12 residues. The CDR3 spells CASTQDSYEQYF. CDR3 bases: TGTGCCAGCACCCAGGACAGCTACGAGCAGTACTTC.

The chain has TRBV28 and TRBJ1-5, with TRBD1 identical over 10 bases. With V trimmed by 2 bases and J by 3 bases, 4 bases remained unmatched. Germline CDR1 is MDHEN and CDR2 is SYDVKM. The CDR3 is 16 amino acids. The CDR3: CASSLLGQGINQPQHF. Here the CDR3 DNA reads TGTGCCAGCAGTTTACTGGGACAGGGGATCAATCAGCCCCAGCATTTT.

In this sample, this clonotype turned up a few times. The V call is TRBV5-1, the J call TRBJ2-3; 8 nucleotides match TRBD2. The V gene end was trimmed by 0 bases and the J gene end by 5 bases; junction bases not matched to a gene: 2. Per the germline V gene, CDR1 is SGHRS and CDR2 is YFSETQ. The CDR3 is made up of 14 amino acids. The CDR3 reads CASSLERELDTQYF. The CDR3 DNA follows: TGCGCCAGCAGCTTGGAGCGGGAGCTAGATACGCAGTATTTT.

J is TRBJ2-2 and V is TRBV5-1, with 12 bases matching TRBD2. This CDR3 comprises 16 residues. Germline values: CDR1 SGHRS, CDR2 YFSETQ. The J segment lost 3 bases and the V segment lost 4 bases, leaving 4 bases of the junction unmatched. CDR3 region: CASSQGLAGYTGELFF. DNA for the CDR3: TGCGCCAGCAGCCAAGGACTAGCGGGGTACACCGGGGAGCTGTTTTTT. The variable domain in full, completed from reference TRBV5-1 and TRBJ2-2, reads KAGVTQTPRYLIKTRGQQVTLSCSPISGHRSVSWYQQTPGQGLQFLFEYFSETQRNKGNFPGRFSGRQFSNSRSEMNVSTLELGDSALYLCASSQGLAGYTGELFFGEGSRLTVL.

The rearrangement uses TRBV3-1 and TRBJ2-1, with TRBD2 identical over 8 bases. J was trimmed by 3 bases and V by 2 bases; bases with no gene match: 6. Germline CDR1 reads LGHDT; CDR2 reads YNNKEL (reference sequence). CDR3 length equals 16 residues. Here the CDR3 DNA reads TGTGCCAGCAGCCAACAAGCGGGAGTACTCTACAATGAGCAGTTCTTC. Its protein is CASSQQAGVLYNEQFF.

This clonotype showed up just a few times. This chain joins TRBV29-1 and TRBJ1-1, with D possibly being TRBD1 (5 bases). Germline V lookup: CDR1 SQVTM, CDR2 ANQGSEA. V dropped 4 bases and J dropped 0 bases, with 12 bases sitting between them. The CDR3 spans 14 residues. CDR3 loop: CSVVRQGVNTEAFF. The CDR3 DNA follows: TGCAGCGTTGTGAGGCAGGGCGTGAACACTGAAGCTTTCTTT.

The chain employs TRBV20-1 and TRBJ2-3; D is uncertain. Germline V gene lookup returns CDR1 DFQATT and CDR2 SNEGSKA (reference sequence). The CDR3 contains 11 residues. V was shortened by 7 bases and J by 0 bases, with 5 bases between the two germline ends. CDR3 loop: CSGLSTDTQYF. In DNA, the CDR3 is TGCAGTGGTCTTAGCACAGATACGCAGTATTTT.

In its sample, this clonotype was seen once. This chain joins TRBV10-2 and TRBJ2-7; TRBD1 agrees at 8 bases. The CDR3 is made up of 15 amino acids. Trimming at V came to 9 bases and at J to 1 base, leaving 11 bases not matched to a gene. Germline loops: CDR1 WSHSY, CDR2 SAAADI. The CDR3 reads CASTKKDRASYEQYF. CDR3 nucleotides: TGCGCCAGTACAAAGAAGGACAGGGCGTCCTACGAGCAGTACTTC.

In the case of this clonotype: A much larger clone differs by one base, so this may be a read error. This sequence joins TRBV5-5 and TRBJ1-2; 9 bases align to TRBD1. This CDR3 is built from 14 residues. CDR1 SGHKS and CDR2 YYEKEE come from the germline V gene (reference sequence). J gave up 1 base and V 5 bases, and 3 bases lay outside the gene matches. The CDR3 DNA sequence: TGTGCCAGCAGTCGGGACAGGGTTAACTATGGCTACACCTTC. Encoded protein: CASSRDRVNYGYTF.